Below are 8 T cell receptor beta chains sequenced from a single sample in a study of T cell changes during pregnancy in multiple sclerosis. Produced via immunoSEQ multiplex PCR; TCRdb's table is partial and in-frame only. The sample holds around 36,000 clones, around 90% seen once. This specimen consisted of CD4+ T cells from peripheral blood mononuclear cells, obtained in the third trimester of pregnancy. The source of these receptors is a female donor with multiple sclerosis, enrolled in a pregnancy study.

V gene TRBV19 combines with J gene TRBJ1-4, with a tentative D call TRBD1 (5 bases). The CDR3 sequence is 16 residues long. V was pared by 5 bases and J by 5 bases, with 18 bases between. Germline CDR1 reads LNHDA; CDR2 reads SQIVND (reference sequence). The CDR3 bases are TGTGCCAGTAGTCCAGCGTTCCGACAGAGGAATGAAAAACTGTTTTTT. Amino acids: CASSPAFRQRNEKLFF.

This clone has only one observation. V gene TRBV18 combines with J gene TRBJ2-3; 8 bases align to TRBD2. The CDR3 covers 15 residues. Per germline, CDR1 KGHSH and CDR2 LQKENI. V was clipped by 2 bases and J by 2 bases; unmatched bases: 3. Written as DNA, the CDR3 is TGTGCCAGCTCACCAGGGACTAGTTTCACAGATACGCAGTATTTT. This sequence encodes CASSPGTSFTDTQYF.

The chain is built from TRBV28 and TRBJ2-5; the D gene is possibly TRBD2 (6 bases). This CDR3 region has 16 residues. The V gene's germline CDR1 is MDHEN and CDR2 SYDVKM. V lost 1 base, J lost 1 base, and 13 bases lay in between. For the CDR3, the DNA is TGTGCCAGCAGTTTATTCCCCCGGAGGGGCCAAGAGACCCAGTACTTC. Translation: CASSLFPRRGQETQYF.

This rearrangement joins TRBV5-1 to TRBJ2-7, with TRBD2 identical over 8 bases. Germline-derived CDR1 and CDR2 are SGHRS and YFSETQ. CDR3 length: 15 residues. Unmatched junction bases numbered 8, after V lost 3 bases and J lost 3 bases. The CDR3 DNA follows: TGCGCCAGCAGCTCTCCGGGACTAGTAAACTACGAGCAGTACTTC. Translating it yields CASSSPGLVNYEQYF.

This clone was found once. The chain combines TRBV18 with TRBJ1-2; D uncertain. From germline, CDR1 is KGHSH and CDR2 LQKENI. CDR3 size: 13 residues. Trimming stripped 7 bases from V and 6 bases from J, with 15 bases between. This CDR3 is CASFGGTANGYTF. In DNA, the CDR3 is TGTGCCAGCTTCGGAGGAACGGCGAATGGCTACACCTTC.

The chain uses TRBV29-1 and TRBJ2-7; possibly TRBD2 for D (5 bases). The germline V and J ends were trimmed by 4 bases and 0 bases, with 10 bases remaining between them. The V gene's germline CDR1 is SQVTM and CDR2 ANQGSEA. The CDR3 consists of 13 residues. The DNA for the CDR3 is TGCAGCGTTGTAACTGACTACTCCTACGAGCAGTACTTC. It translates to CSVVTDYSYEQYF.

The rearrangement links TRBV6-6 to TRBJ2-1; no firm D call. The CDR3 contains 15 residues. The V and J ends lost 4 bases and 4 bases respectively, with 14 bases between them. Germline lookup yields CDR1 MNHNY and CDR2 SVGAGI (reference sequence). The CDR3 region has the DNA TGTGCCAGCAGTTCCCACATGTCTTCGTACAATGAGCAGTTCTTC. Residues: CASSSHMSSYNEQFF.

V and J are TRBV28 and TRBJ1-5; D may be TRBD1 (5 bases). Germline V gene lookup returns CDR1 MDHEN and CDR2 SYDVKM. Trimming took 5 bases from V and 7 from J, leaving 18 bases between them. The CDR3 loop spans 15 amino acids. CDR3 region: CASSESQRKGQPQHF. CDR3 DNA: TGTGCCAGCAGTGAATCGCAGCGTAAGGGGCAGCCCCAGCATTTT.